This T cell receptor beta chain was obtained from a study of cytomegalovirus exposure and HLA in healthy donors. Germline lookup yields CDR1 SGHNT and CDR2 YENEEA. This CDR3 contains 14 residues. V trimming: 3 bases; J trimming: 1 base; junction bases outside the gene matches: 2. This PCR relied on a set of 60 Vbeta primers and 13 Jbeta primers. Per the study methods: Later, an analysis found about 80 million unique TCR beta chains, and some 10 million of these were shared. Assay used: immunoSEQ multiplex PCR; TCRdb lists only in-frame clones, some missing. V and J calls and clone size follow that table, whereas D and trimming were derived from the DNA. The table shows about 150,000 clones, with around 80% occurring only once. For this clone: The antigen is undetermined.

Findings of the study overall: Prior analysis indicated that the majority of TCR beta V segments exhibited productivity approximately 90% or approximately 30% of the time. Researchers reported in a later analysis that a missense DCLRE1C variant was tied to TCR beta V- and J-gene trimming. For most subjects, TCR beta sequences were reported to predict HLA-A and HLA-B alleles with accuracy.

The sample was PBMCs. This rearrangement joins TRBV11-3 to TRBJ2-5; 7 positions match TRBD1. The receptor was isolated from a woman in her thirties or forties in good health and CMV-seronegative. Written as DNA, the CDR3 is TGTGCCAGCAGCTTTCACAGGGGCCAAGAGACCCAGTACTTC. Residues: CASSFHRGQETQYF.